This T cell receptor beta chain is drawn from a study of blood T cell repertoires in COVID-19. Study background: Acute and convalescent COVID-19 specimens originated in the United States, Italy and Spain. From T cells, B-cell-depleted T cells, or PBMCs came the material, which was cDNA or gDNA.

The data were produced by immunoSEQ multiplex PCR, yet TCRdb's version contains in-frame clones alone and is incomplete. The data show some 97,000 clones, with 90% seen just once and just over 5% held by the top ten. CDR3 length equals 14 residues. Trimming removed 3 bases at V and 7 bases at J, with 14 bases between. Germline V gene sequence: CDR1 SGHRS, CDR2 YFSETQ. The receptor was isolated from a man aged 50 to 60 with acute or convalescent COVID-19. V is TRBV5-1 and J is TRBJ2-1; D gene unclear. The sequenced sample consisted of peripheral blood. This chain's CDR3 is CASSSSPIVNEQFF. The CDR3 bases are TGCGCCAGCAGCTCGTCCCCCATAGTGAATGAGCAGTTCTTC.